Listed below are T cell receptor beta chains from one sample, sequenced in a study of spatial heterogeneity in lung cancer. TCRdb fed the 5' RACE reads into MiXCR, producing one record per CDR3 protein. The sample shows tens of thousands of distinct CDR3 sequences, 15% to 25% of them seen only once. The specimen was PBMCs, collected at surgery. These receptors were collected from a male donor with early-stage non-small cell lung cancer. Both conserved end residues are part of each CDR3. D genes are given only for firm matches. Clone size is given for some rows only: seen once, a few or many times, or a class if the clone is expanded.

V gene	J gene	clone size	D gene	CDR3 DNA	CDR3 protein
TRBV28	TRBJ2-4	.	.	TGTGCCAGCAGACCGCAGGGTTTGCAACTAGCCAAAAACATTCAGTACTTC	CASRPQGLQLAKNIQYF
TRBV12-3/TRBV12-4	TRBJ2-1	.	.	TGTGCCAGCAGGGTTGGGGACTCCCCGAGCTCCTACAATGAGCAGTTCTTC	CASRVGDSPSSYNEQFF
TRBV28	TRBJ2-1	.	TRBD2	TGTGCCAGCAGTGCCCCTGGACTAGAGGAGCAGTTCTTC	CASSAPGLEEQFF
TRBV7-2	TRBJ2-3	.	TRBD2	TGTGCCAGCACCCCGGGGGGGCCACGAGATACGCAGTATTTT	CASTPGGPRDTQYF
TRBV7-3	TRBJ2-5	many	TRBD2	TGTGCCAGCAGCCCCGGACTAGCGCAAGAGACCCAGTACTTC	CASSPGLAQETQYF
TRBV7-2	TRBJ1-2	.	.	TGTGCCAGCAGCTCGCAGGGATATTTCGATGGCTACACCTTC	CASSSQGYFDGYTF
TRBV5-1	TRBJ1-3	.	.	TGCGCCAGCAGCTTGTCCCAGACGCCGGGAAACACCATATATTTT	CASSLSQTPGNTIYF
TRBV6-2/TRBV6-3	TRBJ2-2	.	.	TGTGCCAGCAGTATAGGGGACCCGAACACCGGGGAGCTGTTTTTT	CASSIGDPNTGELFF
TRBV5-6	TRBJ1-4	many	.	TGTGCCAGCAGCTTGGTGGGGGTTCCGGAAAAACTGTTTTTT	CASSLVGVPEKLFF
TRBV29-1	TRBJ2-7	few	.	TGCAGCGTTGATAGGTTGGGAACCTACGAGCAGTACTTC	CSVDRLGTYEQYF
TRBV6-2/TRBV6-3	TRBJ2-3	few	.	TGTGCCAGCAGTCCCCCCCAGGACGATACGCAGTATTTT	CASSPPQDDTQYF
TRBV10-3	TRBJ2-3	few	TRBD2	TGTGCCATCAGTGACGGGGGGTCTAGCACAGATACGCAGTATTTT	CAISDGGSSTDTQYF
TRBV11-2	TRBJ2-5	.	TRBD2	TGTGCCAGCAGCTTGGGGACTAGCGGGGGGGCGCAGACCCAGTACTTC	CASSLGTSGGAQTQYF
TRBV24-1	TRBJ2-5	.	.	TGTGCCACCAGTGACCGAGGGGACCAGTACTTC	CATSDRGDQYF
TRBV4-2	TRBJ2-7	.	TRBD2	TGTGCCAGCAGCCACGGGACTAGCGGCCTCTACGAGCAGTACTTC	CASSHGTSGLYEQYF
TRBV28	TRBJ2-2	few	.	TGTGCCAGCAATTGGCACGGAGGCACCGGGGAGCTGTTTTTT	CASNWHGGTGELFF
TRBV29-1	TRBJ2-7	few	TRBD1	TGCAGCGCCGAACGGGGGACAGGGGGTTCCTACGAGCAGTACTTC	CSAERGTGGSYEQYF